The present T cell receptor (beta chain) was sequenced within a study of T cell repertoires in cytomegalovirus infection. Background on the study: Public TCR beta signatures indicated both CMV infection and matching HLA type. Overall study findings and caveats: What dominated the ex vivo response were HLA-C-restricted CMV-specific TCR beta clonotypes. Identification of carriers of CMV plus the relevant HLA was performed using cumulative public TCR beta family frequency.

One entry per CDR3 protein results from TCRdb running MiXCR on the reads. The sample has roughly 920,000 distinct CDR3 sequences, less than 35% seen once. Germline assignment: CDR1 SEHNR and CDR2 FQNEAQ (reference sequence). V shed 2 bases and J shed 7 bases, with 18 bases lying between them. This CDR3 has 15 residues. This clonotype was seen a few times. What it recognizes is unknown. The TCR originated in a human donor in good health (CMV status not recorded). Some clones in this sample may be carry-over from other donors' samples. Sequences were derived from cultured CD8+ T cells from PBMCs, sampled from culture after CMV antigen stimulation. J is TRBJ2-7 and V is TRBV7-9; D might be TRBD2 (5 bases). CDR3 protein: CASSLSGGSSREQYF. The DNA of the CDR3 is TGTGCCAGCAGCTTATCCGGAGGCTCCTCCCGTGAGCAGTACTTC.